The present TCR beta chain was sequenced within a study of OX40 agonist ivuxolimab in advanced cancers. Notes on the research overall: Ivuxolimab was an agonistic, fully human IgG2 monoclonal antibody directed against OX40 (CD134), a costimulatory receptor. Intravenous ivuxolimab was administered to patients every 2 weeks at six dose levels: 0.01, 0.1, 0.3, 1.5, 3 and 10 mg/kg. Partial responses occurred in three dose-escalation patients, of whom one had hepatocellular carcinoma and two had cutaneous melanoma. Of the 50 to 55 dose-escalation patients, hepatocellular carcinoma was present in about 19, melanoma in about 15, renal cell carcinoma in 9 and head and neck cancer in 9. Prior anti-PD-1, anti-PD-L1 or anti-CTLA-4 therapy was permitted, and about two fifths of dose-escalation patients had received checkpoint inhibitors. The paper covers the monotherapy dose-escalation part of the phase I ivuxolimab trial, which included N of about 56 patients. In the dose-escalation cohort, 65% to 90% of patients were male, and the mean age was about 55 years, with a range of roughly 20 to 85. The point of sequencing TCRbeta in the periphery was to test whether ivuxolimab changed TCR sequence diversity and drove clonal T-cell expansion.

Unmatched junction bases come to 6, with V trimmed by 4 bases and J by 3 bases. The germline V gene yields SGHDT for CDR1 and YYEEEE for CDR2. The CDR3 holds 15 amino acids from the cysteine to the phenylalanine. Solely the CDR3 DNA is kept, with 45 bases framed from the first base. On the study overall, not on this receptor specifically: Partial responders in the 0.1-3.0 mg/kg groups had among the lowest normalized peripheral clonal expansion, especially among CD8+ T cells. At doses of 0.1 to 3.0 mg/kg, clonal expansion of both CD4+ and CD8+ blood T cells was observed from baseline to week 6. Low levels of normalized T-cell clonal expansion were also seen in some patients who did not respond. On average, CD8+ T cells showed more expanded clones than CD4+ T cells after ivuxolimab. The antigen specificity of the peripheral T cells that underwent clonal expansion was not determined.

Patients with autoimmune disease history or receiving systemic immunosuppression were excluded from the trial. Peripheral blood for TCR sequencing was collected from all dose cohorts at baseline, on cycle 4 day 1, and on cycle 7 day 1. Samples came from an open-label, multicenter, first-in-human phase I dose-escalation trial of ivuxolimab. Adults with locally advanced or metastatic melanoma, renal cell carcinoma, hepatocellular carcinoma or head and neck squamous cell carcinoma were enrolled in the trial. Before TCR sequencing, CD4+ T cells and CD8+ T cells from peripheral blood were sorted into separate populations. As concerns this clone: Its antigen has not been determined. There are no base qualities to consult, and no much larger clone falls within one base.

Genomic DNA was extracted from sorted cells for sequencing of the TCRbeta CDR3 region. The immunoSEQ Assay was used for sequencing of TCRbeta CDR3 regions. In its TCRdb copy, this immuneACCESS table keeps in-frame sequences only and misses some clones. Where compared with another copy, unresolved V genes explain less than half of these, and the others have no known cause. Here the sample has more than 65,000 clones; around 80% occur a single time. Clones ranked in the top ten supply just under 2.5% of the sample. The sample was CD4+ or CD8+ T cells sorted from blood, taken in a trial of the OX40 agonist ivuxolimab. The clonotype comes from an adult with an advanced solid tumor such as melanoma, head and neck, liver or kidney cancer. This receptor chain uses TRBV5-6 and TRBJ2-1, with 8 bases in between that match TRBD1. The DNA reads TGTGCCAGCAGCGAAGGGACAGGCCTCTACAATGAGCAGTTCTTC. It is translated as CASSEGTGLYNEQFF.